The subject of this entry is one TCR beta chain. Antigen specificity is unknown. This sample stems from a study of persistence of HIV-infected CD4 T cells. The libraries were made with immunoSEQ version 4 in survey mode. Genomic DNA was diluted to around 10 ng/uL, up to 1 ug per sample. Assay: immunoSEQ multiplex PCR; the TCRdb copy retains only in-frame clones and omits some. The table lists under 40,000 clones, 82% of them singletons. With 0 bases removed from V and 7 bases from J, the gap between germline ends came to 9 bases. This CDR3 has 14 residues. The germline gives CDR1 LNHNV, CDR2 YYDKDF (reference sequence). Cells were stimulated with overlapping HIV-1 Gag 15-mer peptides. Sorted nonresponding memory CD4+ T cells were CD40L-negative, CD69-negative, CD45RO-high.

This TCR was sampled from an adult woman with HIV who was CMV-seropositive. The sequencing here drew on CD4+ T cells sorted from PBMCs after approximately 20-hour stimulation, taken from a patient who received antiretroviral therapy. This chain connects TRBV15 to TRBJ2-2, with D possibly matching TRBD2 (6 bases). CDR3 DNA sequence: TGTGCCACCAGCAGAGATCGGGGGATCGGGGAGCTGTTTTTT. It codes for CATSRDRGIGELFF.